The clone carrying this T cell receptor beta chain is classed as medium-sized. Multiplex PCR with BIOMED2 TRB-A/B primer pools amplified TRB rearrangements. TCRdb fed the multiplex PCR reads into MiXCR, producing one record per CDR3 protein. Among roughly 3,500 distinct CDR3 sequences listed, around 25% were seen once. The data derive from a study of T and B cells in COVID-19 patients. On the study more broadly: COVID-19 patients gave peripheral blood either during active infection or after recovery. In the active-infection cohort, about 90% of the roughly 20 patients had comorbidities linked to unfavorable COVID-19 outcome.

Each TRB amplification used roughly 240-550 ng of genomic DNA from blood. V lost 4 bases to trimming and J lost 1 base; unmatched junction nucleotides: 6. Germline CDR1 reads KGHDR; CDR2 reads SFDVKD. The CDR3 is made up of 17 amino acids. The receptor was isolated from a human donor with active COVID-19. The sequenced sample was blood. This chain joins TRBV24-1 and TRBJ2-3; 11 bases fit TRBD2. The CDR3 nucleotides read TGTGCCACCAGTGACCGACTTAGCGGGGGGGGCACAGATACGCAGTATTTT. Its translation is CATSDRLSGGGTDTQYF.